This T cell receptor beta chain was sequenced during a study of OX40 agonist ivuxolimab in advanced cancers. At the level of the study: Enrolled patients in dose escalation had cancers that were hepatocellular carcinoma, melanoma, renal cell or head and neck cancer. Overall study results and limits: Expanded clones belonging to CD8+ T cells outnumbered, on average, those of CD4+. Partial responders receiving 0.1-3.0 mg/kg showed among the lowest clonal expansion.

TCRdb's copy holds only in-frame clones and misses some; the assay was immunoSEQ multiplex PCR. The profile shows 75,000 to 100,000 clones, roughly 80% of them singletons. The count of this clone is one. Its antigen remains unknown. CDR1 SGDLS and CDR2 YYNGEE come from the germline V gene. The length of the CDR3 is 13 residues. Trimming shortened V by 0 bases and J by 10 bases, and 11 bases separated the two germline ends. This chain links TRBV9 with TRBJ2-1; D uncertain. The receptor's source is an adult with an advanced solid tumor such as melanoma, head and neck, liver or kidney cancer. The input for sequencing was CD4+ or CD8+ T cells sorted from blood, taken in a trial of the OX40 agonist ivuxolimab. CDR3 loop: CASSVDGLGEQFF. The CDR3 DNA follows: TGTGCCAGCAGCGTAGACGGGCTCGGGGAGCAGTTCTTC.